A selection of T cell receptor beta chains follows, all from one sample in a study of T cell repertoires in cytomegalovirus infection. TCRdb reprocessed the reads with MiXCR, giving one entry per CDR3 protein. The sample comprises some 400,000 distinct CDR3 sequences, 31% of which are singletons, and roughly 15% rests with the top ten. The sequenced material came from PBMCs. These receptors all come from a human donor in good health (CMV status not recorded). Some clones in this sample may be carry-over from other donors' samples. Both conserved end residues are trimmed from each CDR3.

TRBV19 | ASSISRGLMNTEAF
TRBV6-1 | ASSDAGQPNTEAF
TRBV7-2 | ASSLPGQNRYNEQF
TRBV6-1 | ASSEVWGVKGNQPQH
TRBV13 | ASSPRLAGGPSSNEQF
TRBV20-1 | SARGQGNSPLH
TRBV12-3/TRBV12-4 | ASRPDRISTEAF
TRBV15 | ATSRVRGNEQF
TRBV25-1 | ASSSTGMGQPQH
TRBV7-8 | ASSITGTASYEQY
TRBV5-8 | ASSFSGTGVETQY
TRBV5-1 | ASSTGLREATNEKLF
TRBV5-4 | ASSLEATPNYGYT
TRBV12-3/TRBV12-4 | ASSITGTLYQPQH
TRBV7-9 | ASNPRVGDYSYEQY
TRBV6-6 | ASSSQTPRSPRGYT
TRBV25-1 | ASSAGYGYT
TRBV2 | ASSSNAHSYNEQF
TRBV20-1 | SAHRTEASYEQY
TRBV12-3/TRBV12-4 | ASSFSLDEQY
TRBV6-1 | ASSPRDRVNSPLH
TRBV5-1 | ASSLGTSLSGANVLT
TRBV7-2 | ASSLDMPGNTEAF
TRBV7-2 | ASSRQGGHYEQY
TRBV4-1 | ASSQPGTADNSPLH
TRBV5-1 | ASSFYAESSYEQY
TRBV11-2 | ASSRASVNTEAF
TRBV10-2 | ASSEFDREIETQY
TRBV29-1 | SVDGTRTPNYGYT
TRBV7-6 | ASSLAGGPLKQY
TRBV5-6 | ASSKAGAPSPLH
TRBV20-1 | SARDSPAGMNSGANVLT
TRBV5-1 | ASSLSTKGAGEQF
TRBV4-2 | ASSLQTRTNEQF
TRBV6-5 | ASSYMGGGEQF
TRBV12-3/TRBV12-4 | ASSPGTGEGQPQH
TRBV18 | ASSPGEAETQY
TRBV7-2 | ASSLGGGGREAF
TRBV27 | ASSKLGKNQPQH
TRBV19 | ASSILTGLEQF
TRBV6-4 | ASSRDPGNNEQF
TRBV11-2 | ASSLGASEPYEQY